This T cell receptor (beta chain) is drawn from a study of cytomegalovirus exposure and HLA in healthy donors. Study conclusions and caveats: Researchers reported that three CMV-associated chains were confirmed in vitro as CMV antigen-specific. In an earlier analysis, in roughly 600 donors, most V segments appeared productive either ~87% or ~30% of the time.

The PCR used 60 Vbeta and 13 Jbeta primers. TCRdb's copy holds only in-frame clones and misses some; the assay was immunoSEQ multiplex PCR. The sample lists some 130,000 clones, over 60% occurring once. Germline V CDR1 and CDR2: SGHTA, FQGNSA. The CDR3 is 15 amino acids. Trimming at V came to 1 base and at J to 2 bases, leaving 3 bases not matched to a gene. A note on this clone: Its matching antigen is unknown.

The receptor was isolated from a human donor in good health. This sequence joins TRBV7-2 and TRBJ2-3; 7 bases are shared with TRBD2. What was sequenced was PBMCs. CDR3 nucleotides: TGTGCCAGCAGCTTAGGGGGGAGGGCCACAGATACGCAGTATTTT. Amino acids: CASSLGGRATDTQYF.